This T cell receptor (beta chain) was recovered during a study of cytomegalovirus exposure and HLA in healthy donors. With regard to this clone: Its antigen is not known.

With 4 bases removed from V and 2 bases from J, the gap between germline ends came to 9 bases. The CDR3 spans 13 residues. Germline-derived CDR1 and CDR2 are SGHRS and YFSETQ. Study results and caveats: Most TCR sequences were seen very rarely across donors, but some public TCRs occurred in many. The TCR clusters that emerged in the first cohort tended, a later analysis found, to co-occur in the 120 or so validation repertoires. TCR beta chains numbering 164 were designated cytomegalovirus-associated.

The assay was immunoSEQ multiplex PCR, and TCRdb's table has in-frame clones only and misses some. The data show about 71,000 clones, with approximately 96% seen just once and roughly 1.4% held by the top ten. Separate from the approximately 700-subject first cohort was the approximately 130-subject validation cohort, to which the donors belonged. The V and J genes are TRBV5-1 and TRBJ1-2; tentatively, D is TRBD1 (6 bases). Specimen: PBMCs. The receptor was isolated from a man in his late teens or twenties in good health and CMV-seropositive. The CDR3 region is CASSGDRNYGYTF. The CDR3 DNA reads TGCGCCAGCAGCGGCGACAGGAACTATGGCTACACCTTC. Drawing the rest from reference TRBV5-1 and TRBJ1-2, the complete variable domain is KAGVTQTPRYLIKTRGQQVTLSCSPISGHRSVSWYQQTPGQGLQFLFEYFSETQRNKGNFPGRFSGRQFSNSRSEMNVSTLELGDSALYLCASSGDRNYGYTFGSGTRLTVV.